This T cell receptor beta chain was found in a study of blood T cell repertoires in COVID-19. Whole-study context: Samples of COVID-19 (acute and convalescent) were obtained from the United States, Italy and Spain.

Authors' methods: The authors estimated nucleated cell counts from reference gene primer amplification. Generated by immunoSEQ multiplex PCR, the TCRdb table keeps only in-frame clones and is missing some. V and J calls and clone size are as listed in that table; D and trimming were resolved from the DNA. The sample lists over 150,000 clones, around four fifths seen once, with approximately 7.3% in the top ten. Assignments of participants to cohorts depended upon their own reported clinical history. The CDR3 runs 16 residues. V lost 2 bases to trimming and J lost 3 bases, with 15 bases between them. Germline V gives CDR1 SGHTA, CDR2 FQGTGA.

Sequencing was done on a sample of PBMCs or T cells enriched from blood (not recorded which). This receptor was obtained from a man in his forties or fifties who had recovered from COVID-19. The rearrangement uses TRBV7-3 and TRBJ2-3; D is perhaps TRBD1 (7 bases). The CDR3 DNA is TGTGCCAGCAGCTTACAGGGGGGTCTGTCAACAGATACGCAGTATTTT. This translates into CASSLQGGLSTDTQYF.